Sequencing of this T cell receptor (beta chain) was carried out in a study of CD8 T cells in Susac syndrome. The authors sequenced TCR beta from blood CD8+ and CD4+ T cells. The multiple sclerosis control group comprised treatment-naive patients with stable or active relapsing-remitting disease. Isolation of CD8+ and CD4+ T cells was performed negatively, whereas enrichment of TEMRA cells was done by FACS. When the RNA was reverse transcribed, random hexamers were used with an input of roughly 0.45 to 1 ug. Across 54 Vbeta and 13 Jbeta, immunoSEQ multiplex PCR amplified TCR beta CDR3. TCRdb recomputed calls from the immunoSEQ multiplex PCR reads with MiXCR, one row per CDR3 protein. The data show 330,000 or so distinct CDR3 sequences, about 91% seen once. The sequenced sample was CD8+ T cells from PBMCs. The receptor was derived from a human donor with multiple sclerosis.

The CDR3 nucleotides are TGTGCCAGCAGCTTATCGGCAGGGGGGCCTCTCTACAATGAGCAGTTCTTC. Translation: CASSLSAGGPLYNEQFF. J is TRBJ2-1 and V is TRBV7-9; a weak D match, TRBD1 (7 bases). Trimming left V 2 bases short and J 3 bases short, with 17 bases between. The CDR3 runs to 17 residues. The V gene's germline CDR1 is SEHNR and CDR2 FQNEAQ (reference sequence).